Included here is one T cell receptor (beta chain) sequence, with context. Its antigen is unidentified. These data belong to a study of T cell responses to AZD1222 COVID-19 vaccine. Overall study: Doses given second, at about 4 or about 12 weeks, were pooled.

Clones were read by immunoSEQ multiplex PCR, and TCRdb kept only the in-frame ones, dropping some. Of 140,000 to 150,000 clones in the sample, just under 95% are singletons; the top ten hold approximately 1.5%. Findings of the study overall: Baseline serology detected seropositivity in only five or six AZD1222 recipients.

This CDR3 comprises 17 residues. Per germline, CDR1 WSHSY and CDR2 SAAADI. The V gene lost 4 bases and the J gene lost 0 bases, with 13 bases spanning the gap. The gene calls are TRBV10-2 and TRBJ2-6; D is unclear. This sequence originates from an adult in good health. The sample in question was peripheral blood, obtained on day 0 of AZD1222 vaccination. CDR3 protein: CASSGVPVSSGANVLTF. The CDR3 nucleotides are TGCGCCAGCAGTGGGGTCCCGGTGTCCTCTGGGGCCAACGTCCTGACTTTC.